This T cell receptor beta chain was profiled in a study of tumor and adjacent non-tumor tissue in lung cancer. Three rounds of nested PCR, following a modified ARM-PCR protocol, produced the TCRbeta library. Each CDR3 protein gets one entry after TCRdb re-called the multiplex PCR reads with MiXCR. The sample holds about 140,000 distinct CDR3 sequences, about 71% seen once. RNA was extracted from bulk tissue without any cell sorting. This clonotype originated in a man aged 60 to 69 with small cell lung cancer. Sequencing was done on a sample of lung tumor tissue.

CDR3 coding DNA: TGCGCCAGCAGACGAGAGACACACGGCAAAGCTTTCTTT. This sequence encodes CASRRETHGKAFF. V usage is TRBV4-1 and J usage is TRBJ1-1; D not resolved. The germline V gene encodes CDR1 MGHRA and CDR2 YSYEKL. The CDR3 loop spans 13 amino acids. The V end was cut by 6 bases, the J end by 9 bases, with 17 bases between.